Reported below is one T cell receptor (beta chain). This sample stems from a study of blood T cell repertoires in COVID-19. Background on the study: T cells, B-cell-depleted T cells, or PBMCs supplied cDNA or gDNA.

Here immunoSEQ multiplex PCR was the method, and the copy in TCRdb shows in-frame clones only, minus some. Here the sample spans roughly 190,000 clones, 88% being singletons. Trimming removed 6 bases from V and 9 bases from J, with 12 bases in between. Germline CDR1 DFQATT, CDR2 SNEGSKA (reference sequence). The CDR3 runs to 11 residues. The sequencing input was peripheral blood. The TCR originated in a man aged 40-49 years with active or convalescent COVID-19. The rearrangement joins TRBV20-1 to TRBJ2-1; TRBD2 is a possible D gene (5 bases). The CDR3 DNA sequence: TGCAGTGCCCCCGGGGAGATTGAGCAGTTCTTC. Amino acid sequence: CSAPGEIEQFF.